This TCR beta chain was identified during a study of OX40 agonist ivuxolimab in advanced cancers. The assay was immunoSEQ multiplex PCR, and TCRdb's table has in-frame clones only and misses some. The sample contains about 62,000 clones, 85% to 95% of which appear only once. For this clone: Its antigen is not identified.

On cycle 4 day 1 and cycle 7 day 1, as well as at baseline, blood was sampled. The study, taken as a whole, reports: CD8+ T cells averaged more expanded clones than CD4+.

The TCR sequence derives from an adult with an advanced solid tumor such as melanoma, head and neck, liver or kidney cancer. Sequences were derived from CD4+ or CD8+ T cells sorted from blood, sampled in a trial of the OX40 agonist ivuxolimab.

The DNA of the CDR3 is TGTGCCAGCAGCCCCCCGGGGGGGGTTGATGGCTACACCTTC. Protein: CASSPPGGVDGYTF. This sequence joins TRBV7-9 and TRBJ1-2; possibly TRBD1 for D (5 bases). This CDR3 spans 14 amino acids. The germline V gene has CDR1 SEHNR and CDR2 FQNEAQ (reference sequence). The V end lost 5 bases, the J end lost 6 bases, and 16 bases lay between the germline ends.